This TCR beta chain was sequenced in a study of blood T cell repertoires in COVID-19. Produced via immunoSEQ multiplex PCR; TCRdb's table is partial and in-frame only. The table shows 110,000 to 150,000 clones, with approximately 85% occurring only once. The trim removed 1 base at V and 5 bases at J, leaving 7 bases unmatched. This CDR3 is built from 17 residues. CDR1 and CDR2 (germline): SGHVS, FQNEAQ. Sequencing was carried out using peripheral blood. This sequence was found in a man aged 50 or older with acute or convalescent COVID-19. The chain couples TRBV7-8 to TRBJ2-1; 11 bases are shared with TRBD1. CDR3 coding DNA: TGTGCCAGCAGCTTAGTCGCTGGGACAGGGGGGCACAATGAGCAGTTCTTC. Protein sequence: CASSLVAGTGGHNEQFF.